These 15 T cell receptor beta chains came from one sample sequenced in a study of shared clonotypes between healthy human individuals. Data came from immunoSEQ multiplex PCR; TCRdb stores just in-frame clones and leaves some out. The sample has millions of clones, 85% to 95% seen once. Sequencing was done on a sample of naive CD4+ T cells from PBMCs. Regarding subset: CD45RA+ positively selected. These receptor sequences come from a young man in good health. Some clones in this sample may be carry-over from other donors' samples.

This clone was seen just once. V is TRBV2 and J is TRBJ2-7; TRBD1 agrees at 7 bases. CDR1 is SNHLY and CDR2 is FYNNEI in the germline V gene. Trimming took 6 bases from V and 3 from J; bases not matched to a gene: 8. CDR3 size: 14 residues. The CDR3 loop reads CASSVQGLLYEQYF. The CDR3 DNA sequence: TGTGCCAGCAGCGTACAGGGGCTCCTCTACGAGCAGTACTTC. Combining the CDR3 with reference TRBV2 and TRBJ2-7 gives the whole variable domain EPEVTQTPSHQVTQMGQEVILRCVPISNHLYFYWYRQILGQKVEFLVSFYNNEISEKSEIFDDQFSVERPDGSNFTLKIRSTKLEDSAMYFCASSVQGLLYEQYFGPGTRLTVT.

On this clone: This specimen includes other DNA sequences encoding the same CDR3. The chain has TRBV11-2 and TRBJ1-5; D call uncertain. The CDR3 spans 13 residues. Germline lookup yields CDR1 SGHAT and CDR2 FQNNGV. V dropped 5 bases and J dropped 0 bases, with 5 bases sitting between them. The CDR3 loop reads CASSLGSNQPQHF. The CDR3 region has the DNA TGTGCCAGCAGCCTCGGTAGCAATCAGCCCCAGCATTTT.

The chain joins TRBV7-2 to TRBJ1-1, with TRBD1 matching 10 bases. Germline values: CDR1 SGHTA, CDR2 FQGNSA. J was trimmed by 4 bases and V by 8 bases; bases with no gene match: 7. The CDR3 length is 14 residues. CDR3 in DNA: TGTGCCAGCCGTTTGACAGGGGGCTCCACTGAAGCTTTCTTT. It is translated as CASRLTGGSTEAFF.

The chain employs TRBV4-1 and TRBJ2-3; D is possibly TRBD2 (5 bases). Deletions cut 1 base from V and 3 bases from J, with 14 bases between. Germline-derived CDR1 and CDR2 are MGHRA and YSYEKL. The CDR3 extends over 16 amino acids. CDR3 bases: TGCGCCAGCAGCCAAGGTACATACCTAGCAACAGATACGCAGTATTTT. Translation gives CASSQGTYLATDTQYF.

This clone was counted once. This chain joins TRBV7-2 and TRBJ2-5; the D call may be TRBD1 or TRBD2 (6 bases each). Trimming stripped 1 base from V and 5 bases from J, with 14 bases between. Germline V lookup: CDR1 SGHTA, CDR2 FQGNSA. This CDR3 region has 15 residues. CDR3 sequence (DNA): TGTGCCAGCAGCTTAGTTCGGGGGCCTCAGGAGACCCAGTACTTC. This codes for CASSLVRGPQETQYF.

The genes are TRBV28 and TRBJ2-3, with 9 bases matching TRBD1. The V and J ends lost 6 bases and 2 bases, in that order; junction bases with no gene match: 6. The germline V gene has CDR1 MDHEN and CDR2 SYDVKM. This CDR3 is 15 amino acids long. The CDR3 region has the DNA TGTGCCAGCAGGGGGGGACAGGGACCCACAGATACGCAGTATTTT. Protein: CASRGGQGPTDTQYF.

The chain couples TRBV5-1 to TRBJ1-1; a weak D match, TRBD1 (5 bases). V was pared by 4 bases and J by 1 base, with 11 bases between. The CDR3 contains 14 residues. Germline-derived CDR1 and CDR2 are SGHRS and YFSETQ. The CDR3 loop is CASSLRDSNTEAFF. In DNA form, the CDR3 reads TGCGCCAGCAGCCTTAGGGACTCGAACACTGAAGCTTTCTTT. The whole variable domain, filled in from reference TRBV5-1 and TRBJ1-1, reads KAGVTQTPRYLIKTRGQQVTLSCSPISGHRSVSWYQQTPGQGLQFLFEYFSETQRNKGNFPGRFSGRQFSNSRSEMNVSTLELGDSALYLCASSLRDSNTEAFFGQGTRLTVV.

This sequence joins TRBV5-1 and TRBJ1-5; D is unclear. The V end was cut by 0 bases, the J end by 1 base, with 8 bases between. CDR1 is SGHRS and CDR2 is YFSETQ in the germline V gene. The CDR3 is 15 amino acids. CDR3 coding DNA: TGCGCCAGCAGCTTGGATGTGTCGAGCAATCAGCCCCAGCATTTT. Translation gives CASSLDVSSNQPQHF.

This clone was detected once. The chain joins TRBV10-3 to TRBJ2-3, with D uncertain. This CDR3 has 15 amino acids. Trimming left V 0 bases short and J 4 bases short, with 11 bases between. Germline CDR1 and CDR2: ENHRY and SYGVKD. CDR3 in amino acids: CAISESRSRPDTQYF. CDR3 nucleotide sequence: TGTGCCATCAGTGAGTCGAGATCTCGGCCAGATACGCAGTATTTT.

This chain links TRBV15 with TRBJ2-2; the D is unclear. CDR1 and CDR2 from the germline V gene are LNHNV and YYDKDF (reference sequence). This CDR3 is built from 13 residues. V dropped 1 base and J dropped 7 bases, with 7 bases sitting between them. The CDR3: CATSRASDGELFF. Written as DNA, the CDR3 is TGTGCCACCAGCAGAGCGAGTGACGGGGAGCTGTTTTTT.

The V and J genes are TRBV14 and TRBJ2-5; D gene ambiguous. The ends were cut back, 2 bases at V and 1 base at J, with 5 bases in the middle. From germline, CDR1 is SGHDN and CDR2 FVKESK. The CDR3 contains 13 residues. The CDR3 loop reads CASSQLLQETQYF. Here the CDR3 DNA reads TGTGCCAGCAGCCAATTGCTCCAAGAGACCCAGTACTTC.

This clone occurred once. The chain employs TRBV5-1 and TRBJ2-3, with unresolved D. Trimming cost V 1 base and J 2 bases, with 11 bases left between them. The CDR3 extends over 15 amino acids. Germline lookup yields CDR1 SGHRS and CDR2 YFSETQ. Here the CDR3 DNA reads TGCGCCAGCAGCTTGCCCCTTATATCCACAGATACGCAGTATTTT. Protein product: CASSLPLISTDTQYF.

This chain links TRBV4-1 with TRBJ2-2; the match to TRBD2 covers 8 bases. The CDR3 loop spans 15 amino acids. The V segment lost 1 base and the J segment 6 bases; nucleotides outside the gene matches: 4. Germline CDR1 and CDR2: MGHRA and YSYEKL. The CDR3 loop reads CASSQVGRAAGELFF. CDR3 DNA: TGCGCCAGCAGCCAAGTCGGGAGGGCCGCCGGGGAGCTGTTTTTT.

The table lists this clone with a few counts. The V call is TRBV30, the J call TRBJ1-4; D uncertain. Germline CDR1 reads GTSNPN; CDR2 reads SVGIG (reference sequence). V gave up 3 bases and J gave up 2 bases, with 16 bases separating them. The CDR3 has 16 residues. This chain's CDR3 is CAWRRNSILTNEKLFF. The CDR3 DNA sequence: TGTGCCTGGAGGAGGAACTCAATCCTGACTAATGAAAAACTGTTTTTT.

In the case of this clone: At the DNA level, this CDR3 is encoded by other sequences in the same sample as well. The chain joins TRBV5-1 to TRBJ1-4; 7 positions agree with TRBD1. This CDR3 contains 14 residues. CDR1 and CDR2 from the germline V gene are SGHRS and YFSETQ. V gave up 3 bases and J gave up 2 bases; unmatched junction bases: 1. The CDR3 DNA reads as TGCGCCAGCAGCTCGACAGGGACTAATGAAAAACTGTTTTTT. Translating gives CASSSTGTNEKLFF.